One sample yielded the 23 T cell receptor beta chains listed below, sequenced in a study of radiation and T cells in renal cell carcinoma. Generated by immunoSEQ multiplex PCR, the TCRdb table keeps only in-frame clones and is missing some. The repertoire has under 65,000 clones, approximately 84% of them found once; the top ten carry about 7.3%. Time point meaning: baseline pretreatment blood. The treatment is: 15 Gy SBRT to primary tumor, nephrectomy 4 weeks later. The source material was blood, sampled from a patient whose treatment included radiotherapy and nephrectomy. These receptors came from a man in his 60s with renal cell carcinoma.

The chain couples TRBV9 to TRBJ2-7, with 10 bases lining up with TRBD1. Germline assignment: CDR1 SGDLS and CDR2 YYNGEE. The CDR3 runs 15 residues. Trimming cost V 0 bases and J 2 bases; bases outside gene matches: 2. CDR3 residues: CASSVGQGAAYEQYF. The CDR3 DNA reads as TGTGCCAGCAGCGTAGGACAGGGGGCAGCCTACGAGCAGTACTTC.

The chain uses TRBV2 and TRBJ2-5, with 13 bases identical to TRBD2. There are 15 residues in the CDR3. CDR1 is SNHLY, CDR2 FYNNEI, per germline. Germline trimming cut 4 bases from V and 2 bases from J; bases unmatched to any gene: 1. The CDR3 here is CASSGTSGGQETQYF. The DNA for the CDR3 is TGTGCCAGCAGTGGGACTAGCGGGGGACAAGAGACCCAGTACTTC.

The rearrangement links TRBV6-1 to TRBJ1-2, with TRBD1 identical over 10 bases. After removal of 4 bases from V and 4 bases from J, the junction contained 6 bases not matched to a gene. This CDR3 spans 15 amino acids. Per germline, CDR1 MNHNS and CDR2 SASEGT. CDR3 sequence (DNA): TGTGCCAGCAGTGCCCGACAGGGGGCAAGCTATGGCTACACCTTC. Translated: CASSARQGASYGYTF.

The chain joins TRBV11-3 to TRBJ2-3; D is unresolved. Trimming removed 5 bases from V and 3 bases from J, with 9 bases in between. This CDR3 has 13 amino acids. Looked up from germline, CDR1 is SGHNT and CDR2 is YENEEA. Here the CDR3 reads CASSIGVTDTQYF. In DNA form, the CDR3 reads TGTGCCAGCAGCATAGGCGTTACAGATACGCAGTATTTT.

The rearrangement links TRBV11-3 to TRBJ2-4, with no clear D. The CDR3 consists of 13 residues. Trimming pared 1 base from V and 13 bases from J, leaving 14 bases between. Germline V gene sequence: CDR1 SGHNT, CDR2 YENEEA. DNA for the CDR3: TGTGCCAGCAGCTTAGGTGTGACCGACGGGCAGTACTTC. It yields the protein CASSLGVTDGQYF.

The chain employs TRBV29-1 and TRBJ1-2; D is uncertain. The ends were cut back, 6 bases at V and 0 bases at J, with 11 bases in the middle. CDR3 length: 13 residues. Germline lookup yields CDR1 SQVTM and CDR2 ANQGSEA. As DNA, the CDR3 is TGCAGCGTCGGTCTAGGTCCTAACTATGGCTACACCTTC. As protein: CSVGLGPNYGYTF.

The CDR3 sequence is CASSPGQRGGRTETQYF. CDR3 coding DNA: TGTGCCAGCAGCCCTGGGCAGCGGGGGGGTAGGACGGAGACCCAGTACTTC. The rearrangement uses TRBV5-4 and TRBJ2-5; 10 bases are a match to TRBD2. The V gene end was trimmed by 4 bases and the J gene end by 5 bases; junction bases not matched to a gene: 14. Germline values: CDR1 SGHNT, CDR2 YYREEE (reference sequence). The CDR3 spans 17 residues.

The rearrangement uses TRBV11-3 and TRBJ2-3; 9 nucleotides agree with TRBD1. Germline values: CDR1 SGHNT, CDR2 YENEEA. Germline trimming cut 5 bases from V and 5 bases from J; bases unmatched to any gene: 8. CDR3 length: 15 residues. The CDR3 bases are TGTGCCAGCAGCCGAACAGGGGGCGCAGGAGATACGCAGTATTTT. Translated, it gives CASSRTGGAGDTQYF.

The chain combines TRBV14 with TRBJ2-5, with 7 bases identical to TRBD1. The junction had 3 bases not matched to a gene; V was cut back by 3 bases and J by 2 bases. The CDR3 is 14 amino acids. CDR1 is SGHDN, CDR2 FVKESK, per germline. The CDR3 region is CASSQGQMQETQYF. The CDR3 nucleotides are TGTGCCAGCAGCCAGGGACAGATGCAAGAGACCCAGTACTTC.

The chain employs TRBV9 and TRBJ2-5, with 7 bases lining up with TRBD2. The CDR3 totals 15 residues. Per germline, CDR1 SGDLS and CDR2 YYNGEE. V was pared by 4 bases and J by 2 bases, with 8 bases of the junction left unmatched. The CDR3, as DNA: TGTGCCAGCAGCTTTAGAGCGGGGCTGCAAGAGACCCAGTACTTC. It yields the protein CASSFRAGLQETQYF.

J is TRBJ2-4 and V is TRBV4-3, with 12 bases that match TRBD2. Germline V gives CDR1 LGHNA, CDR2 YSLEER. V shed 4 bases, J shed 8 bases, and the junction held 9 bases outside the gene matches. This CDR3 is 16 amino acids long. The CDR3 sequence is CASSPGTSGSSDIQYF. CDR3 coding DNA: TGCGCCAGCAGCCCAGGGACTAGCGGGTCCTCTGACATTCAGTACTTC.

The chain is built from TRBV9 and TRBJ2-2; D assignment may be TRBD1 or TRBD2 (5 bases each). Trimming left V 0 bases short and J 2 bases short, with 11 bases between. The germline V gene has CDR1 SGDLS and CDR2 YYNGEE. The CDR3 extends over 16 amino acids. The CDR3 nucleotides read TGTGCCAGCAGCGTAGCCGGGGCAGTTAACACCGGGGAGCTGTTTTTT. Its translation: CASSVAGAVNTGELFF.

The gene calls are TRBV19 and TRBJ2-1; a possible D gene is TRBD2 (5 bases). V lost 5 bases to trimming and J lost 1 base, with 27 bases between them. The length of the CDR3 is 20 residues. Germline V gene data show CDR1 as LNHDA and CDR2 as SQIVND (reference sequence). The CDR3 protein is CASSWAQSGSGGGSYNEQFF. CDR3 DNA sequence: TGTGCCAGTAGTTGGGCACAATCGGGGTCCGGCGGAGGATCCTACAATGAGCAGTTCTTC.

The chain recombines TRBV11-2 with TRBJ2-1; the D gene is possibly TRBD2 (5 bases). The CDR3 runs to 13 residues. CDR1 and CDR2 from the germline V gene are SGHAT and FQNNGV. V was clipped by 4 bases and J by 6 bases, with 10 bases between them. The CDR3 reads CASSSVRGNEQFF. The DNA for the CDR3 is TGTGCCAGCAGCTCTGTTCGGGGCAATGAGCAGTTCTTC.

J is TRBJ1-4 and V is TRBV6-1, with 7 nucleotides matching TRBD1. The CDR3 covers 13 residues. Trimming at V came to 8 bases and at J to 8 bases, leaving 8 bases not matched to a gene. Germline V CDR1 and CDR2: MNHNS, SASEGT. The CDR3 region has the DNA TGTGCCAGCGCCGGGACAGTAGAAGAAAAACTGTTTTTT. Its protein product is CASAGTVEEKLFF.

V usage is TRBV9 and J usage is TRBJ2-3; 10 nucleotides align to TRBD2. This CDR3 comprises 14 residues. CDR1 is SGDLS, CDR2 YYNGEE, per germline. V lost 4 bases to trimming and J lost 5 bases; unmatched junction nucleotides: 4. CDR3 DNA sequence: TGTGCCAGCAGCCTGCAGCGGGGGGGAGATACGCAGTATTTT. It codes for CASSLQRGGDTQYF.

This chain's CDR3 is CASSIGTGSTTNEKLFF. The CDR3 region has the DNA TGTGCCAGTAGTATAGGTACAGGAAGCACAACTAATGAAAAACTGTTTTTT. V gene TRBV19 combines with J gene TRBJ1-4, with D maybe TRBD1 (5 bases). The CDR3 has 17 residues. Trimming took 1 base from V and 0 from J, leaving 12 bases between them. Germline V CDR1 and CDR2: LNHDA, SQIVND (reference sequence).

The chain combines TRBV5-4 with TRBJ1-1; D may be TRBD1 (6 bases). The ends were cut back, 4 bases at V and 0 bases at J, with 16 bases in the middle. CDR1 SGHNT and CDR2 YYREEE come from the germline V gene (reference sequence). The CDR3 consists of 16 residues. CDR3 nucleotide sequence: TGTGCCAGCAGCGAGGAAGGGGGTGGGGTGAACACTGAAGCTTTCTTT. It is translated as CASSEEGGGVNTEAFF.

The chain recombines TRBV9 with TRBJ1-2; the D is unclear. This CDR3 spans 15 amino acids. Germline CDR1 reads SGDLS; CDR2 reads YYNGEE. V was trimmed by 1 base and J by 0 bases, leaving 10 bases between them. The CDR3 loop reads CASSVLTDPNYGYTF. The CDR3 DNA sequence: TGTGCCAGCAGCGTATTAACCGACCCTAACTATGGCTACACCTTC.

The V gene is TRBV2, the J gene TRBJ2-7; D uncertain. Germline V lookup: CDR1 SNHLY, CDR2 FYNNEI. Deletions cut 6 bases from V and 2 bases from J, with 17 bases between. The CDR3 totals 15 residues. The CDR3: CASRPQLGWAYEQYV. The CDR3 DNA sequence: TGTGCCAGCAGGCCCCAACTTGGGTGGGCCTACGAGCAGTACGTC.

The genes are TRBV12-5 and TRBJ1-3; no reliable D call. The CDR3 loop spans 14 amino acids. Germline V gene sequence: CDR1 LGHNT, CDR2 FRNRAP. Trimming took 4 bases from V and 8 from J, leaving 15 bases between them. The DNA of the CDR3 is TGTGCTAGTGGTTCCGGGAACCTAGAGGACACCATATATTTT. Translating it yields CASGSGNLEDTIYF.

CDR3 sequence: CASSGIAATNEKLFF. CDR3 nucleotides: TGTGCCAGTAGTGGCATCGCGGCTACTAATGAAAAACTGTTTTTT. The genes are TRBV19 and TRBJ1-4; D uncertain. Trimming pared 5 bases from V and 2 bases from J, leaving 12 bases between. The CDR3 has 15 amino acids. Germline CDR1 LNHDA, CDR2 SQIVND (reference sequence).

In the case of this clone: The same CDR3 arises from other DNA sequences in this sample as well. This chain connects TRBV19 to TRBJ2-7; D might be TRBD2 (6 bases). V was trimmed by 5 bases and J by 0 bases, leaving 11 bases between them. The germline V gene has CDR1 LNHDA and CDR2 SQIVND (reference sequence). The CDR3 is 14 residues long. CDR3 nucleotide sequence: TGTGCCAGTAGTCTCCGGGGGTTCTCCTACGAGCAGTACTTC. Protein product: CASSLRGFSYEQYF.